This TCR beta chain was sequenced in a study of blood T cell repertoires in COVID-19. Libraries were prepared by immunoSEQ multiplex PCR; TCRdb keeps only in-frame clonotypes and omits some of them. The profile covers around 100,000 clones, with roughly 90% appearing a single time and around 3.7% taken by the ten largest. This clone was detected only a few times. Germline CDR1 MDHEN, CDR2 SYDVKM. The CDR3 is made up of 13 amino acids. V was pared by 5 bases and J by 2 bases, with 10 bases between. This sequence originates from a woman aged 55-69 years with acute or convalescent COVID-19. This rearrangement joins TRBV28 to TRBJ2-7, with D maybe TRBD1 (7 bases). Sequencing was performed on peripheral blood. The CDR3 is CASSRGTAYEQYF. As DNA, the CDR3 is TGTGCCAGCAGTCGCGGGACAGCCTACGAGCAGTACTTC.